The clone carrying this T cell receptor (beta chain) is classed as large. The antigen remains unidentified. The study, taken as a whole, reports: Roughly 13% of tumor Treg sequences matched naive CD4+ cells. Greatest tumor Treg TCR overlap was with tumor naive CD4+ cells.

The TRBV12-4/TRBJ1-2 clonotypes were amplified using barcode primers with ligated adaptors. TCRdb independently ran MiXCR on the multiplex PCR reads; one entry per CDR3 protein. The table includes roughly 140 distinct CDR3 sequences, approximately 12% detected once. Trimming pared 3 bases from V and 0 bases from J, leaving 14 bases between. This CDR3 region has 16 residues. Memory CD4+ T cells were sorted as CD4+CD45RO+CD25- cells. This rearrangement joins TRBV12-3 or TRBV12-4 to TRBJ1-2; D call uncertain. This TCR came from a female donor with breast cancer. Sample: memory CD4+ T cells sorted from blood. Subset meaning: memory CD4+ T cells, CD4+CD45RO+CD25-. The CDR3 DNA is TGTGCCAGCAGTTTCGGCAGGCGACCTTCTAACTATGGCTACACCTTC. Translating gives CASSFGRRPSNYGYTF.